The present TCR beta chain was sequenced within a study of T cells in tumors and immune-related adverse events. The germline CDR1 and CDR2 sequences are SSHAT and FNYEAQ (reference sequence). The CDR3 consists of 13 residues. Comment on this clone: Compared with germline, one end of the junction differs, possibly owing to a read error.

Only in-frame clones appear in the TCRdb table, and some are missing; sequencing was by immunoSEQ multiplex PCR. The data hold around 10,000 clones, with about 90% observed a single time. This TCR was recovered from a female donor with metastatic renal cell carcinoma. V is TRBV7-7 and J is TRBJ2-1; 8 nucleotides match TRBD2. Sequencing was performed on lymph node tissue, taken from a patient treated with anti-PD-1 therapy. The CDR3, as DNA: TGTGCTAGCAGCTTAGGGACTAGCAATGAGCAGTTCTTC. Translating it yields CASSLGTSNEQFF. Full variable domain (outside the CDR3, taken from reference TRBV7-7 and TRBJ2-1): GAGVSQSPRYKVTKRGQDVTLRCDPISSHATLYWYQQALGQGPEFLTYFNYEAQPDKSGLPSDRFSAERPEGSISTLTIQRTEQRDSAMYRCASSLGTSNEQFFGPGTRLTVL.